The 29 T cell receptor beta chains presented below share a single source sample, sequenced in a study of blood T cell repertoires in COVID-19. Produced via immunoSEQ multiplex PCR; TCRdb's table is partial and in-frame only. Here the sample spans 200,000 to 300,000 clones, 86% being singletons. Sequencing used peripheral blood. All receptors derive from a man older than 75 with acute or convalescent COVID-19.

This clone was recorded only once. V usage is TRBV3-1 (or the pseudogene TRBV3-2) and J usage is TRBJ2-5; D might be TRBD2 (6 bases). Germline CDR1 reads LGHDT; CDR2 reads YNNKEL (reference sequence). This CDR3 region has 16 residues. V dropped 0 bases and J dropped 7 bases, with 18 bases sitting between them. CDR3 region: CASSQDLAITARTQYF. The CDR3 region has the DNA TGTGCCAGCAGCCAAGATCTAGCGATCACCGCCCGGACCCAGTACTTC.

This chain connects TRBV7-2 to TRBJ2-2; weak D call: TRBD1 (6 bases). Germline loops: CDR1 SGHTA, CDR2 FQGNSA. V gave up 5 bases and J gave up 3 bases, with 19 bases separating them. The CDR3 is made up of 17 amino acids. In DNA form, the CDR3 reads TGTGCCAGCAGCCCGGCCTACAGGGTCTCTGACACCGGGGAGCTGTTTTTT. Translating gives CASSPAYRVSDTGELFF. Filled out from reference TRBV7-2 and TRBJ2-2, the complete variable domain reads GAGVSQSPSNKVTEKGKDVELRCDPISGHTALYWYRQSLGQGLEFLIYFQGNSAPDKSGLPSDRFSAERTGGSVSTLTIQRTQQEDSAVYLCASSPAYRVSDTGELFFGEGSRLTVL.

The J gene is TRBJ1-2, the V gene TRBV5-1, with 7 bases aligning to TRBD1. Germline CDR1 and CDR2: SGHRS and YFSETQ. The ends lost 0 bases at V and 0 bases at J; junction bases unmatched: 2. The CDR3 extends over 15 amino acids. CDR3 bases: TGCGCCAGCAGCTTGGGGCAGGGGGCTAACTATGGCTACACCTTC. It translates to CASSLGQGANYGYTF.

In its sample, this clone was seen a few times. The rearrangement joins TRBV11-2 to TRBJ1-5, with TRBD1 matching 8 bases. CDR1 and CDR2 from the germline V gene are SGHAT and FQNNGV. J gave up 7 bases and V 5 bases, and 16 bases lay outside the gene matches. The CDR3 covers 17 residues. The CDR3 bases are TGTGCCAGCAGCCCTCTGAATTACCAGGGGGCAGAGCAGCCCCAGCATTTT. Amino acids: CASSPLNYQGAEQPQHF.

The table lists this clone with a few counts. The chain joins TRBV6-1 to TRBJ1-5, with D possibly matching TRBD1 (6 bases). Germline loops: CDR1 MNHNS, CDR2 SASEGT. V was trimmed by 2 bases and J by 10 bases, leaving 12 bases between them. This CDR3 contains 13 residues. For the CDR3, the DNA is TGTGCCAGCAGTGAAAGGCAGGACAGCCCCCAGCATTTT. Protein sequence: CASSERQDSPQHF.

The CDR3 sequence: CASRPLAGAYNNEQFF. The DNA for the CDR3 is TGTGCCAGCAGGCCACTAGCGGGGGCCTATAACAATGAGCAGTTCTTC. The chain recombines TRBV6-4 with TRBJ2-1, with 11 bases fitting TRBD2. In germline, CDR1 is MRHNA, CDR2 SNTAGT. After removal of 6 bases from V and 5 bases from J, the junction contained 9 bases not matched to a gene. The CDR3 is made up of 16 amino acids.

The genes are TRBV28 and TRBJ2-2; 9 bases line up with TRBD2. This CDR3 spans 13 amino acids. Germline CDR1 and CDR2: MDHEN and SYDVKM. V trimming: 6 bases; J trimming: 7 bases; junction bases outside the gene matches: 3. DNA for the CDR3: TGTGCCAGCAGCCGCGGGGGGGTCGGGGAGCTGTTTTTT. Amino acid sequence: CASSRGGVGELFF.

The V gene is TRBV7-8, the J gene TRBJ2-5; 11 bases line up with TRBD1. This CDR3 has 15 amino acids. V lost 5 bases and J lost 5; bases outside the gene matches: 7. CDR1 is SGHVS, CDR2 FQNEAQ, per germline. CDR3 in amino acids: CASSTDRGLGETQYF. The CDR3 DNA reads TGTGCCAGCAGCACGGACAGGGGGCTTGGGGAGACCCAGTACTTC. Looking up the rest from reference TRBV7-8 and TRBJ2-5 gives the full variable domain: GAGVSQSPRYKVAKRGQDVALRCDPISGHVSLFWYQQALGQGPEFLTYFQNEAQLDKSGLPSDRFFAERPEGSVSTLKIQRTQQEDSAVYLCASSTDRGLGETQYFGPGTRLLVL.

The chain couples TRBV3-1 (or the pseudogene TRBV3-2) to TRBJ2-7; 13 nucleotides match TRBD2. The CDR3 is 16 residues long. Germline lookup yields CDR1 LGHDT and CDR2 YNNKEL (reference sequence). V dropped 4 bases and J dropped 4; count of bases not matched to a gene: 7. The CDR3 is CASSPLTSGRRYEQYF. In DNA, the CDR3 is TGTGCCAGCAGCCCCCTGACTAGCGGGAGGAGATACGAGCAGTACTTC.

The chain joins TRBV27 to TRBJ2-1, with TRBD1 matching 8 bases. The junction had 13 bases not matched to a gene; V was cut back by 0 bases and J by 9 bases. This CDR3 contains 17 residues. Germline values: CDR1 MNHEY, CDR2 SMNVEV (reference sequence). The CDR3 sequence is CASSLSSRTGNLGEQFF. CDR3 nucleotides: TGTGCCAGCAGTTTATCCTCCCGGACAGGGAATCTGGGTGAGCAGTTCTTC.

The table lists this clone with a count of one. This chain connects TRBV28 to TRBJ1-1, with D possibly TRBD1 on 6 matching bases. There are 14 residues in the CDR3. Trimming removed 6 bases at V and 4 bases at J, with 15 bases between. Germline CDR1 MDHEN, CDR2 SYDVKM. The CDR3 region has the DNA TGTGCCAGCAGCACCCTAGGGGGTGGCACTGAAGCTTTCTTT. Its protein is CASSTLGGGTEAFF.

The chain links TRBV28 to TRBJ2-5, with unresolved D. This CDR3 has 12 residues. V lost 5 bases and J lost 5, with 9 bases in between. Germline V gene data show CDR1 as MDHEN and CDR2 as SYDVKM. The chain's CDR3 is CASSGGVETQYF. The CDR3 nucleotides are TGTGCCAGCAGTGGCGGCGTCGAGACCCAGTACTTC. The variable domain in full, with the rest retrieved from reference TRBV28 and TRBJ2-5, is DVKVTQSSRYLVKRTGEKVFLECVQDMDHENMFWYRQDPGLGLRLIYFSYDVKMKEKGDIPEGYSVSREKKERFSLILESASTNQTSMYLCASSGGVETQYFGPGTRLLVL.

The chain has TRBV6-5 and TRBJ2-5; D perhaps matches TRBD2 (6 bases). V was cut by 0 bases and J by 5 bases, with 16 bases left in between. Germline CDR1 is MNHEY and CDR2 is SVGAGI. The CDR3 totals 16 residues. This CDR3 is CASSYSSGEGRETQYF. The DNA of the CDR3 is TGTGCCAGCAGTTACTCGTCGGGAGAAGGTCGGGAGACCCAGTACTTC.

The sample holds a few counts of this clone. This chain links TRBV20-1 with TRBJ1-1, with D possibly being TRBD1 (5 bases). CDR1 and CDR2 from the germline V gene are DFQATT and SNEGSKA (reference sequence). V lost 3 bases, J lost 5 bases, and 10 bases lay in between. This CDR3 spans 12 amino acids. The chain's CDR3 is CSASEGVTEAFF. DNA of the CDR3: TGCAGTGCTAGTGAAGGGGTAACTGAAGCTTTCTTT.

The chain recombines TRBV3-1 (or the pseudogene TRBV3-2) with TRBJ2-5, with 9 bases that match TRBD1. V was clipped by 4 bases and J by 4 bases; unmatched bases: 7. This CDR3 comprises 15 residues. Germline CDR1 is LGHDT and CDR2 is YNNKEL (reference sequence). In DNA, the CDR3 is TGTGCCAGCAGCCTTCGTACAGGGGGCGTAGAGACCCAGTACTTC. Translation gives CASSLRTGGVETQYF.

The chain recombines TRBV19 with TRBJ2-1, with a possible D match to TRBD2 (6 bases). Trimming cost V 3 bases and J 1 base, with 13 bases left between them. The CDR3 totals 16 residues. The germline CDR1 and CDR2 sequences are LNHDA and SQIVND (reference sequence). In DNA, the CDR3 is TGTGCCAGTAGTATGCCAACGGGAGTTTCCTACAATGAGCAGTTCTTC. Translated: CASSMPTGVSYNEQFF. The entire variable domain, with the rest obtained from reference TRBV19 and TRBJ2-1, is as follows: DGGITQSPKYLFRKEGQNVTLSCEQNLNHDAMYWYRQDPGQGLRLIYYSQIVNDFQKGDIAEGYSVSREKKESFPLTVTSAQKNPTAFYLCASSMPTGVSYNEQFFGPGTRLTVL.

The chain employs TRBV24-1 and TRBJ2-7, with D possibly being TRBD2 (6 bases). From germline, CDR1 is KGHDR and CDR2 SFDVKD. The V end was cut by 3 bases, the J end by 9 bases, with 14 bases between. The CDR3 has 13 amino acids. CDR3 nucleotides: TGTGCCACCAGTGATAACGTCATGGGGGGGCAGTACTTC. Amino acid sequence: CATSDNVMGGQYF.

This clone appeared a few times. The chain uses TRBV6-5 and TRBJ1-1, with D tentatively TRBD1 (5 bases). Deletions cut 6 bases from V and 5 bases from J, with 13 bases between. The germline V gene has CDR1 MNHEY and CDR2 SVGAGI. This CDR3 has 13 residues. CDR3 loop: CASRKTGVTEAFF. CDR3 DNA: TGTGCCAGCAGGAAAACAGGTGTAACTGAAGCTTTCTTT.

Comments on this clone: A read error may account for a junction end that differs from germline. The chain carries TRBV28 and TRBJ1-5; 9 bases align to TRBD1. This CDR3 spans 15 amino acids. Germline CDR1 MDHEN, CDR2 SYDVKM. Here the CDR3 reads CASSLSDRGIWPQHF. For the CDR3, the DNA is TGTGCCAGCAGCTTATCCGACAGGGGGATCTGGCCCCAGCATTTT.

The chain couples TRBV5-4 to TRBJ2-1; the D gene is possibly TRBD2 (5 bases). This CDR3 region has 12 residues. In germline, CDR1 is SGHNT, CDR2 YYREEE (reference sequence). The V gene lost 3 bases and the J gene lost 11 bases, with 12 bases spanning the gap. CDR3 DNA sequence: TGTGCCAGCAGCTCCGACTATTATCAGCAGTTCTTC. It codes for CASSSDYYQQFF.

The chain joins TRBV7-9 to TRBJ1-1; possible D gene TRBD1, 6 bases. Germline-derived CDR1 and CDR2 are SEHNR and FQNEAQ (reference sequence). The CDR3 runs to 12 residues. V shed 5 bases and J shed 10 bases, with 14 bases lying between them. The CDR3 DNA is TGTGCCAGCAGCCAGGCGGGGGGCGGAGCTTTCTTT. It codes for CASSQAGGGAFF. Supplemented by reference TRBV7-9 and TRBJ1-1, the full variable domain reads DTGVSQNPRHKITKRGQNVTFRCDPISEHNRLYWYRQTLGQGPEFLTYFQNEAQLEKSRLLSDRFSAERPKGSFSTLEIQRTEQGDSAMYLCASSQAGGGAFFGQGTRLTVV.

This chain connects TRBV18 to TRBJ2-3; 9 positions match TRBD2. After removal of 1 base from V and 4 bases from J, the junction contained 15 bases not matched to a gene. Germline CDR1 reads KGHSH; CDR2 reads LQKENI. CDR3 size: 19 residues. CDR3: CASSPRGTLGTSHPDTQYF. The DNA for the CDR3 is TGTGCCAGCTCACCACGGGGTACATTGGGGACTAGCCACCCAGATACGCAGTATTTT.

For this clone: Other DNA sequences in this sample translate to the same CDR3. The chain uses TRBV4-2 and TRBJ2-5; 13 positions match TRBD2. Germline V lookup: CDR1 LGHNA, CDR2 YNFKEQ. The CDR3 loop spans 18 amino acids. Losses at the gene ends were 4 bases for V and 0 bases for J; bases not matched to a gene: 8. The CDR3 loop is CASSRGTSGETYQETQYF. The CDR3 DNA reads TGTGCCAGCAGCCGCGGGACTAGCGGGGAGACGTACCAAGAGACCCAGTACTTC.

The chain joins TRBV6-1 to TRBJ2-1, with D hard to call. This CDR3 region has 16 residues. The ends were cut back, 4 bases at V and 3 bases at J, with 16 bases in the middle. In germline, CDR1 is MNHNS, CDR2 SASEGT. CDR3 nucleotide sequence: TGTGCCAGCAGTGCCCTTACTCGCAACGTCTACAATGAGCAGTTCTTC. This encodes CASSALTRNVYNEQFF.

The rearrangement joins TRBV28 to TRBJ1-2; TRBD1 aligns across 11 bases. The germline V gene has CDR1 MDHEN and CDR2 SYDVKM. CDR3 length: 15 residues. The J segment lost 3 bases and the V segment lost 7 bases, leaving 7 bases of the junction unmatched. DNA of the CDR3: TGTGCCAGCACCGGACAGGGGGCCCCCTACTATGGCTACACCTTC. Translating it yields CASTGQGAPYYGYTF.

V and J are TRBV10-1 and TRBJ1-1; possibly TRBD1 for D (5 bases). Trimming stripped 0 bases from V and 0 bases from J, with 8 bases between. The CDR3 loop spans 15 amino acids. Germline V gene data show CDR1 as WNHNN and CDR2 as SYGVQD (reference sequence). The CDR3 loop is CASSESNRLNTEAFF. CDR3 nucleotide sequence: TGCGCCAGCAGTGAGTCGAACAGGCTGAACACTGAAGCTTTCTTT.

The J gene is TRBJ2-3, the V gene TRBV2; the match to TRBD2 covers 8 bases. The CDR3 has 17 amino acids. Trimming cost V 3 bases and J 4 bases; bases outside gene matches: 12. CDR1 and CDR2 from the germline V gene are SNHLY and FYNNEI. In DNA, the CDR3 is TGTGCCAGCAGTGATCAGCGGGGGTCAGTAAACTCAGATACGCAGTATTTT. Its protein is CASSDQRGSVNSDTQYF.

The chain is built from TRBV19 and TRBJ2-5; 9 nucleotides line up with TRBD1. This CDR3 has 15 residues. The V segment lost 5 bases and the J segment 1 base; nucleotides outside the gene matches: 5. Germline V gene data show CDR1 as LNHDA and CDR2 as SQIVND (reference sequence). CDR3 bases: TGTGCCAGTAGTCCCTCGACAGGGGGCCAAGAGACCCAGTACTTC. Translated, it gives CASSPSTGGQETQYF. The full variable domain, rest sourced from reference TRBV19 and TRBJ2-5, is DGGITQSPKYLFRKEGQNVTLSCEQNLNHDAMYWYRQDPGQGLRLIYYSQIVNDFQKGDIAEGYSVSREKKESFPLTVTSAQKNPTAFYLCASSPSTGGQETQYFGPGTRLLVL.

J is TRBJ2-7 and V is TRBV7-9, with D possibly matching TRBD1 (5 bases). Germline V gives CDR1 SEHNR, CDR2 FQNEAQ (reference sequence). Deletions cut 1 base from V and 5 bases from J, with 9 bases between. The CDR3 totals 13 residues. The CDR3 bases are TGTGCCAGCAGCTTAGTAGGGGCCGACGAGCAGTACTTC. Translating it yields CASSLVGADEQYF. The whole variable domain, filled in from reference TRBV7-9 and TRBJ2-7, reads DTGVSQNPRHKITKRGQNVTFRCDPISEHNRLYWYRQTLGQGPEFLTYFQNEAQLEKSRLLSDRFSAERPKGSFSTLEIQRTEQGDSAMYLCASSLVGADEQYFGPGTRLTVT.